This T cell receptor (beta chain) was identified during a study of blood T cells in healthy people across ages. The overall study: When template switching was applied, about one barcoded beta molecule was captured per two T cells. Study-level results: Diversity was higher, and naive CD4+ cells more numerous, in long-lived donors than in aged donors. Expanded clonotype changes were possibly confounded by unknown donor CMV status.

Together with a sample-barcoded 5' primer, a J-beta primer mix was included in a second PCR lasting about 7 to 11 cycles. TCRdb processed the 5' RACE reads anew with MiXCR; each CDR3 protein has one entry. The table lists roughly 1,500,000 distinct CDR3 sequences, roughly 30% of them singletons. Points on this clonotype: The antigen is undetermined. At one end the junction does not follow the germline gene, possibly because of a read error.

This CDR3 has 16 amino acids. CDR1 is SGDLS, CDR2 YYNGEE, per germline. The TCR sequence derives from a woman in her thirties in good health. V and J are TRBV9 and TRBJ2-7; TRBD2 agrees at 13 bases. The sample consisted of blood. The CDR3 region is CAGSARTSGGSYEQYF. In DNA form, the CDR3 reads TGTGCCGGCAGCGCACGGACTAGCGGGGGATCCTACGAGCAGTACTTC.